This TCR beta chain was recorded in a study of preoperative IRX-2 immunotherapy in early breast cancer. Germline CDR1 MNHGY, CDR2 SAAAGT. V lost 5 bases, J lost 7 bases, and 12 bases lay in between. The CDR3 is 13 residues long. Repertoires were generated with immunoSEQ multiplex PCR, while TCRdb's copy carries only in-frame clones and drops some. The sample lists 25,000 to 30,000 clones; about four fifths were seen once. The treatment: preoperative locoregional IRX-2 cytokine immunotherapy. This phase Ib study tested locoregional IRX-2 cytokine immunotherapy given before surgery. The sequence derives from a human donor with breast cancer. The V call is TRBV6-8, the J call TRBJ1-5, with D possibly TRBD1 on 6 matching bases. Sample collection was performed from a patient treated with IRX-2 immunotherapy. The DNA for the CDR3 is TGTGCCAGCAGTCGTCCCCAGGGGCAGCCCCAGCATTTT. As protein: CASSRPQGQPQHF.